This T cell receptor (beta chain) was profiled in a study of T-cell memory formation after mild COVID-19. General observations from the study: That cross-reactive memory joined was suggested by some responding clones appearing in pre-infection memory.

This clonotype showed up just a few times. Its antigen is undetermined. MiXCR, applied by TCRdb to the 5' RACE reads, yields one record per CDR3 protein. The sample shows about 560,000 distinct CDR3 sequences, 15% to 20% of them seen only once. The CDR3 consists of 13 residues. V lost 7 bases to trimming and J lost 0 bases, with 9 bases between them. Per germline, CDR1 MNHEY and CDR2 SMNVEV (reference sequence). The source of this sequence is an adult woman who had mild COVID-19 (a few samples of this study predate the infection). Cell type and time point are not known. V and J are TRBV27 and TRBJ1-1; D is unresolved. Source material: PBMCs or a T cell subset sorted from them (not recorded which). The CDR3 region has the DNA TGTGCCAGCATGTTACAGATGAACACTGAAGCTTTCTTT. Its translation is CASMLQMNTEAFF.